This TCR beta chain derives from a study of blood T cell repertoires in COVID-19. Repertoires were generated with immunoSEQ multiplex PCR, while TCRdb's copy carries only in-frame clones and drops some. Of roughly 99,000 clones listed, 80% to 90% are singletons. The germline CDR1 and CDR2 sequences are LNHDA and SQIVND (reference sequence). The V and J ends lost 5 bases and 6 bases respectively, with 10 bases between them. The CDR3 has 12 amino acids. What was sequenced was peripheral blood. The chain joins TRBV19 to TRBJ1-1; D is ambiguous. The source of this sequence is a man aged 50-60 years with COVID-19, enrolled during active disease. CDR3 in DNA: TGTGCCAGTAGTGGGAGACCCTCTGAAGCTTTCTTT. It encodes CASSGRPSEAFF.